This T cell receptor beta chain was found in a study of regulatory T cells in long-lasting Graves disease. Study conclusions and caveats: TRBV28, TRBJ1-2 and TRBJ2-5 were favored in persistent disease.

Arm-PCR of CDR3 regions and iRepertoire HTBI primers were used to build TCR beta libraries. TCRdb called the multiplex PCR reads again in MiXCR, with one record for every CDR3 protein. Of roughly 400,000 distinct CDR3 sequences listed, around 23% were seen once; the top ten hold 13% to 15%. CDR3 size: 15 residues. Germline V CDR1 and CDR2: MNHEY, SVGEGT. Trimming pared 4 bases from V and 2 bases from J, leaving 11 bases between. This clonotype was counted ten times or more. Its specificity is not known. Documented time point: persistent/refractory GD, antithyroid drugs over 5 years with positive TRAb. The TCR library used RNA extracted from PBMCs.

The chain links TRBV6-2 or TRBV6-3 to TRBJ2-2; D is unclear. The TCR was taken from a female donor with Graves disease. The material sequenced was peripheral blood mononuclear cells (PBMCs), taken when the disease was refractory, from a patient treated with antithyroid drugs. CDR3: CASSSAESNTGELFF. The CDR3 region has the DNA TGTGCCAGCAGTTCCGCGGAGTCAAACACCGGGGAGCTGTTTTTT.